This is a list of T cell receptor beta chains from one sample in a study of shared clonotypes between healthy human individuals. Clones were sequenced by immunoSEQ multiplex PCR, and TCRdb holds only the in-frame ones, with some missing. The table has some 1.5 million clones, around 97% seen once. Sequencing was performed on naive CD4+ T cells sorted from blood. The receptors originated from a man aged 30 to 45 in good health. The CDR3 runs from the conserved cysteine through the conserved F or W. D genes are given only for firm matches. Only part of the rows carry a size: once, few, many, or a class if the clone is expanded.

DNA | CDR3 | J | V | size | D
TGTGCCAGTAGTATTAGGGGGCCCGGGCAGCCCCAGCATTTT | CASSIRGPGQPQHF | TRBJ1-5 | TRBV19 | NA | TRBD1
TGTGCCAGCAGCTCCGGGGGGGATACGCAGTATTTT | CASSSGGDTQYF | TRBJ2-3 | TRBV7-9 | NA | TRBD2
TGTGCCTGGAAATTCAGGACAGAACAAGAGACCCAGTACTTC | CAWKFRTEQETQYF | TRBJ2-5 | TRBV30 | NA | NA
TGTGCCATCAGAGGACTAGCGGATTACGAGCAGTACTTC | CAIRGLADYEQYF | TRBJ2-7 | TRBV10-3 | NA | TRBD2
TGTGCCAGCAGTTACGAACCCGCCGGAAACACCGGGGAGCTGTTTTTT | CASSYEPAGNTGELFF | TRBJ2-2 | TRBV5-4 | NA | NA
TGTGCCAGCAGCCATAGTGGGCGGAGAACCACCTACGAGCAGTACTTC | CASSHSGRRTTYEQYF | TRBJ2-7 | TRBV5-4 | NA | NA
TGTGCCAGCAGCTCGACAGGGAGCTCTGGAAACACCATATATTTT | CASSSTGSSGNTIYF | TRBJ1-3 | TRBV11-2 | NA | TRBD1
TGTGCCAGCTCACGCGACGGCCGAAATGAAAAACTGTTTTTT | CASSRDGRNEKLFF | TRBJ1-4 | TRBV18 | NA | NA
TGTGCCAGCAGTTTTACAGATTTAGCGGGAGGGCTTAGGATTGTGAATGAGCAGTTCTTC | CASSFTDLAGGLRIVNEQFF | TRBJ2-1 | TRBV27 | NA | TRBD2
TGCGCCAGCAGCTTGGATCAAGAGACCCAGTACTTC | CASSLDQETQYF | TRBJ2-5 | TRBV5-1 | NA | NA
TGTGCCAGCAGCTTGGGAGGCGCAGGGCTTCAAGAGACCCAGTACTTC | CASSLGGAGLQETQYF | TRBJ2-5 | TRBV5-4 | NA | NA
TGCAGTGCCCTGGACAGCTACGAGCAGTACTTC | CSALDSYEQYF | TRBJ2-7 | TRBV20-1 | NA | NA
TGCGCCAGCAGCTTGTCCGGGACTAGCGGACACAATGAGCAGTTCTTC | CASSLSGTSGHNEQFF | TRBJ2-1 | TRBV5-1 | NA | TRBD2
TGTGCCAGCAGCAGGGGAGGGTCATTCGTGGACGAGCAGTACTTC | CASSRGGSFVDEQYF | TRBJ2-7 | TRBV2 | NA | NA
TGTGCCAGCAGCTTGGTGACTAGCACCTACAATGAGCAGTTCTTC | CASSLVTSTYNEQFF | TRBJ2-1 | TRBV5-4 | NA | TRBD2
TGTGCCAGCAGCGTAGGGTATCCGGTCCCCTACGAGCAGTACTTC | CASSVGYPVPYEQYF | TRBJ2-7 | TRBV28 | NA | NA
TGTGCCAGCAGCTCCAGACTAGCGCAAAGGAATGAGCAGTTCTTC | CASSSRLAQRNEQFF | TRBJ2-1 | TRBV11-2 | NA | TRBD2
TGTGCCAGCAGCCCTGGTAGCGTCGCCTACAATGAGCAGTTCTTC | CASSPGSVAYNEQFF | TRBJ2-1 | TRBV11-3 | NA | NA
TGTGCCAGCAAAAACCGGGACACCAATGAAAAACTGTTTTTT | CASKNRDTNEKLFF | TRBJ1-4 | TRBV6-5 | NA | NA
TGTGCCAGCAGTGAGGACAGCTATGGCTACACCTTC | CASSEDSYGYTF | TRBJ1-2 | TRBV2 | few | NA
TGCGCCAGCAGCAAGGAGTCTAGGTTCAATGAGCAGTTCTTC | CASSKESRFNEQFF | TRBJ2-1 | TRBV5-1 | NA | NA
TGCGCCAGCAGCGACATTAGCGAAGCCTACAATGAGCAGTTCTTC | CASSDISEAYNEQFF | TRBJ2-1 | TRBV5-1 | NA | NA
TGTGCCAGCAGCTTGTACGGACAAAAACTGTTTTTT | CASSLYGQKLFF | TRBJ1-4 | TRBV7-2 | NA | NA
TGCAGCGTTGACGAGCCCGACAGGGCTTGGGGCTACACCTTC | CSVDEPDRAWGYTF | TRBJ1-2 | TRBV29-1 | NA | TRBD1
TGTGCCAGCAGTCAGCCCGTGAACACTGAAGCTTTCTTT | CASSQPVNTEAFF | TRBJ1-1 | TRBV28 | NA | NA
TGTGCCAGCACCCGGACAGGGGGTACTGAAGCTTTCTTT | CASTRTGGTEAFF | TRBJ1-1 | TRBV25-1 | NA | TRBD1
TGTGCCAGCAGCGTCTGGGGGAACAATCAGCCCCAGCATTTT | CASSVWGNNQPQHF | TRBJ1-5 | TRBV25-1 | NA | NA
TGTGCCAGCAGTCCCAACTTAGGGGGCTACACCTTC | CASSPNLGGYTF | TRBJ1-2 | TRBV2 | NA | NA
TGTGCCAGCAGTGACCTCATGGGTGAGCAGTTCTTC | CASSDLMGEQFF | TRBJ2-1 | TRBV6-4 | NA | NA
TGTGCCAGCAGAAAAACCGGAGACAGGGTTGTCAATCAGCCCCAGCATTTT | CASRKTGDRVVNQPQHF | TRBJ1-5 | TRBV2 | NA | TRBD1
TGTGCCAGCAGCGTAGGCCCAGCGGGGGGCGTTGATGAGCAGTTCTTC | CASSVGPAGGVDEQFF | TRBJ2-1 | TRBV9 | NA | TRBD2
TGTGCCAGCAGTGAAGCCGCCGAGACCCAGTACTTC | CASSEAAETQYF | TRBJ2-5 | TRBV2 | NA | NA
TGCAGCGTTGTTTTGGGACCCAGCTACGAGCAGTACTTC | CSVVLGPSYEQYF | TRBJ2-7 | TRBV29-1 | NA | NA
TGTGCCAGCAGTTACTCGACAGGAATTGGATCCTATGGCTACACCTTC | CASSYSTGIGSYGYTF | TRBJ1-2 | TRBV6-5 | NA | NA
TGTGCCAGTAACCGCTACGGGGTCGGGGTTAACGAGCAGTACTTC | CASNRYGVGVNEQYF | TRBJ2-7 | TRBV6-5 | NA | NA
TGCAGCGTTAACAGAAATCAGCCCCAGCATTTT | CSVNRNQPQHF | TRBJ1-5 | TRBV29-1 | NA | NA
TGTGCCAGCAGCCCCCAGGGCCGCAGAATCTATGGCTACACCTTC | CASSPQGRRIYGYTF | TRBJ1-2 | TRBV28 | once | NA